Presented here are 2 T cell receptor beta chains from one specimen sequenced in a study of blood T cell repertoires in COVID-19. Libraries were prepared by immunoSEQ multiplex PCR; TCRdb keeps only in-frame clonotypes and omits some of them. Of approximately 300,000 clones detected, more than 70% appear once; the ten largest clones hold about 6.8%. The sample consisted of peripheral blood. The origin of the receptors is a man between 18 and 29 years old who had recovered from COVID-19.

The chain recombines TRBV5-8 with TRBJ1-1; 11 nucleotides line up with TRBD1. Unmatched junction bases numbered 13, after V lost 4 bases and J lost 11 bases. Germline V gene data show CDR1 as SGHTS and CDR2 as YDEGEE. CDR3 length: 15 residues. The CDR3 DNA reads as TGTGCCAGCAGCCGAGGTCGGACAGGGGGCAATTTGGCTTTCTTT. It translates to CASSRGRTGGNLAFF.

This chain uses TRBV7-8 with TRBJ2-7; D perhaps matches TRBD1 (5 bases). Germline assignment: CDR1 SGHVS and CDR2 FQNEAQ. V dropped 1 base and J dropped 7 bases, with 23 bases sitting between them. The CDR3 sequence is 17 residues long. The CDR3 region has the DNA TGTGCCAGCAGCTTAGGTGGGGCCATAACGAAGCCTGGAGAGCAGTACTTC. It is translated as CASSLGGAITKPGEQYF.